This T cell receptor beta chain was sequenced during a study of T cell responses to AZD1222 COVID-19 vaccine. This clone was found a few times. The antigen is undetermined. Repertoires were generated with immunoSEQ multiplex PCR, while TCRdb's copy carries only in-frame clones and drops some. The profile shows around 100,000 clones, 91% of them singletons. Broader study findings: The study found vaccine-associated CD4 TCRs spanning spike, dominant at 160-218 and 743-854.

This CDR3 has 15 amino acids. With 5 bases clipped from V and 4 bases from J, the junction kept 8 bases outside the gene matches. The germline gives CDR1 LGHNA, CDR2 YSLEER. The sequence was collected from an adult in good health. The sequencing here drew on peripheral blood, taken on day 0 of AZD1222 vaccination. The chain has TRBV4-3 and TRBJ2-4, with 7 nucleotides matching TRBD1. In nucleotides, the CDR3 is TGCGCCAGCAGCGATACCGACAGGGTTAAAAACATTCAGTACTTC. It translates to CASSDTDRVKNIQYF.